This passage covers 7 T cell receptor beta chains from one sample sequenced in a study of blood T cell repertoires in COVID-19. Repertoires were generated with immunoSEQ multiplex PCR, while TCRdb's copy carries only in-frame clones and drops some. The sample shows 30,000 or so clones, approximately 81% of them seen only once. Sequencing used peripheral blood. The source is an elderly man with acute or convalescent COVID-19.

The chain couples TRBV6-1 to TRBJ1-6; a possible D gene is TRBD1 (6 bases). V was trimmed by 1 base and J by 10 bases, leaving 11 bases between them. The germline CDR1 and CDR2 sequences are MNHNS and SASEGT. The CDR3 loop spans 14 amino acids. The CDR3 DNA is TGTGCCAGCAGTGAAGTGCAGGGGACCTCACCCCTCCACTTT. The encoded protein is CASSEVQGTSPLHF.

This clone has just a few counts. The J gene is TRBJ2-2, the V gene TRBV5-8; a weak D match, TRBD2 (6 bases). The CDR3 is 14 residues long. Germline V CDR1 and CDR2: SGHTS, YDEGEE. Trimming stripped 0 bases from V and 6 bases from J, with 9 bases between. CDR3 coding DNA: TGTGCCAGCAGCTTGGCGCGGGATCCCGGGGAGCTGTTTTTT. This sequence encodes CASSLARDPGELFF. The full variable domain, with the rest looked up from reference TRBV5-8 and TRBJ2-2, is EAGVTQSPTHLIKTRGQQATLRCSPISGHTSVYWYQQALGLGLQFLLWYDEGEERNRGNFPPRFSGRQFPNYSSELNVNALELEDSALYLCASSLARDPGELFFGEGSRLTVL.

The chain links TRBV28 to TRBJ1-6; D remains ambiguous. CDR1 and CDR2 (germline): MDHEN, SYDVKM. The CDR3 covers 13 residues. Trimming cost V 8 bases and J 7 bases, with 12 bases left between them. This CDR3 is CASGSIRNSPLHF. In DNA, the CDR3 is TGTGCCAGCGGGAGCATACGAAATTCACCCCTCCACTTT.

J is TRBJ1-6 and V is TRBV14; 8 bases agree with TRBD1. The CDR3 consists of 15 residues. Looked up from germline, CDR1 is SGHDN and CDR2 is FVKESK. J was trimmed by 9 bases and V by 1 base; bases with no gene match: 5. CDR3 sequence: CASSQGTGKSSPLHF. CDR3 DNA: TGTGCCAGCAGCCAAGGGACAGGGAAGAGTTCACCCCTCCACTTT. The full variable domain, completed using reference TRBV14 and TRBJ1-6, is EAGVTQFPSHSVIEKGQTVTLRCDPISGHDNLYWYRRVMGKEIKFLLHFVKESKQDESGMPNNRFLAERTGGTYSTLKVQPAELEDSGVYFCASSQGTGKSSPLHFGNGTRLTVT.

The sample holds one count of this clone. The chain employs TRBV4-3 and TRBJ2-7, with D hard to call. With 0 bases removed from V and 1 base from J, the gap between germline ends came to 10 bases. Germline-derived CDR1 and CDR2 are LGHNA and YSLEER. This CDR3 has 15 residues. The CDR3 DNA sequence: TGCGCCAGCAGCCAAGACTACGTGACATCCTACGAGCAGTACTTC. This gives the protein CASSQDYVTSYEQYF.

This chain joins TRBV9 and TRBJ2-7; a possible D gene is TRBD1 (6 bases). CDR1 and CDR2 (germline): SGDLS, YYNGEE. Between the trimmed V and J ends, which lost 1 base and 0 bases, there was a span of 8 bases. CDR3 length: 14 residues. The CDR3, as DNA: TGTGCCAGCAGCGTAACGGGACACTCCTACGAGCAGTACTTC. This sequence encodes CASSVTGHSYEQYF.

CDR3 amino acids: CASSDWRAGYSGANVLTF. The DNA of the CDR3 is TGTGCCAGCAGTGATTGGCGAGCGGGGTACTCTGGGGCCAACGTCCTGACTTTC. The V call is TRBV6-1, the J call TRBJ2-6; 7 nucleotides align to TRBD2. The CDR3 totals 18 residues. Germline CDR1 reads MNHNS; CDR2 reads SASEGT. The junction had 8 bases not matched to a gene; V was cut back by 3 bases and J by 0 bases.